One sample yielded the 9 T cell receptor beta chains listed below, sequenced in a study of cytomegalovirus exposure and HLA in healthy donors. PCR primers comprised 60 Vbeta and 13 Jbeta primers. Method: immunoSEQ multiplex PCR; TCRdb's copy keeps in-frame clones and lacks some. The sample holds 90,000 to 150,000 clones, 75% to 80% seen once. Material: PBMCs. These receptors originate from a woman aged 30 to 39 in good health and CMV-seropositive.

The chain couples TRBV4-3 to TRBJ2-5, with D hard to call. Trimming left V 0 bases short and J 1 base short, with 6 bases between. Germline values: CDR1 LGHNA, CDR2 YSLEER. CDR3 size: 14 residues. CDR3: CASSQDGRQETQYF. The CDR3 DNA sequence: TGCGCCAGCAGCCAAGATGGGCGCCAAGAGACCCAGTACTTC.

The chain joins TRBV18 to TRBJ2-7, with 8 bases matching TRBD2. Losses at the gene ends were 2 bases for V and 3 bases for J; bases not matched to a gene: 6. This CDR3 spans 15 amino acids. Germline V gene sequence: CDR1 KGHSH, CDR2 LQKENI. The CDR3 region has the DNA TGTGCCAGCTCACCAAAAGCGGGGGCCGACTACGAGCAGTACTTC. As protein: CASSPKAGADYEQYF.

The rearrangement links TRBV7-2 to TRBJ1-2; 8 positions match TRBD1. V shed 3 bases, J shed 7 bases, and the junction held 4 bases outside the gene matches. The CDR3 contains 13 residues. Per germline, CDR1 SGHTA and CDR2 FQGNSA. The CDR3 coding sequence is TGTGCCAGCAGCTTCCGGGACAGGCTTGGCTACACCTTC. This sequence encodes CASSFRDRLGYTF.

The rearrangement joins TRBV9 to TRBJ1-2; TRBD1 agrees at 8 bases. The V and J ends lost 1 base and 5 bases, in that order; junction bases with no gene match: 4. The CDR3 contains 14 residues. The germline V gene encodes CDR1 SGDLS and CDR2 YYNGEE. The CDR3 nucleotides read TGTGCCAGCAGCGTAATGGACAGGGCTTATGGCTACACCTTC. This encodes CASSVMDRAYGYTF.

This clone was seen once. DNA for the CDR3: TGTGCCAGCAGCTTGACTTCCGCAGGGAACAATGAGCAGTTCTTC. Amino acids: CASSLTSAGNNEQFF. This chain links TRBV5-4 with TRBJ2-1; D is possibly TRBD1 (5 bases). The germline V and J ends were trimmed by 1 base and 5 bases, with 13 bases remaining between them. Germline CDR1 SGHNT, CDR2 YYREEE (reference sequence). This CDR3 comprises 15 residues.

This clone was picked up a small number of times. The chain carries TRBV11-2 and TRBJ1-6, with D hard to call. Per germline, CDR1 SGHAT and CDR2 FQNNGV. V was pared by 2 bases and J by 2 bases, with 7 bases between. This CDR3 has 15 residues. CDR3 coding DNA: TGTGCCAGCAGCTTATCTGTCGCCTATAATTCACCCCTCCACTTT. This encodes CASSLSVAYNSPLHF.

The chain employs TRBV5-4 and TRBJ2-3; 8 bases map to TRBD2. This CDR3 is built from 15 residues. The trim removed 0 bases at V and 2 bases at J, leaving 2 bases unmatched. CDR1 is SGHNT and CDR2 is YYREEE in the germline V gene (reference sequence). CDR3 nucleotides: TGTGCCAGCAGCTTGGCGGGGGGGGCCACAGATACGCAGTATTTT. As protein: CASSLAGGATDTQYF.

CDR3 bases: TGTGCCAGCAGCTCCCGACAAGGGGTTTCCTACGAGCAGTACTTC. The encoded protein is CASSSRQGVSYEQYF. The rearrangement joins TRBV7-2 to TRBJ2-7; tentative D call: TRBD1 (5 bases). Germline V gene data show CDR1 as SGHTA and CDR2 as FQGNSA. CDR3 size: 15 residues. V dropped 4 bases and J dropped 1 base, with 14 bases sitting between them. Based on the CDR3 plus reference TRBV7-2 and TRBJ2-7, the full variable domain is GAGVSQSPSNKVTEKGKDVELRCDPISGHTALYWYRQSLGQGLEFLIYFQGNSAPDKSGLPSDRFSAERTGGSVSTLTIQRTQQEDSAVYLCASSSRQGVSYEQYFGPGTRLTVT.

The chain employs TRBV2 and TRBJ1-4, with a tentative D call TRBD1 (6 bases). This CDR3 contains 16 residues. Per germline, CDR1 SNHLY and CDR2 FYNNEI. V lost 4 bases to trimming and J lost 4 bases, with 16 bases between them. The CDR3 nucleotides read TGTGCCAGCAGTGTAAGCGCTACAGGGCTTAATGAAAAACTGTTTTTT. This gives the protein CASSVSATGLNEKLFF.